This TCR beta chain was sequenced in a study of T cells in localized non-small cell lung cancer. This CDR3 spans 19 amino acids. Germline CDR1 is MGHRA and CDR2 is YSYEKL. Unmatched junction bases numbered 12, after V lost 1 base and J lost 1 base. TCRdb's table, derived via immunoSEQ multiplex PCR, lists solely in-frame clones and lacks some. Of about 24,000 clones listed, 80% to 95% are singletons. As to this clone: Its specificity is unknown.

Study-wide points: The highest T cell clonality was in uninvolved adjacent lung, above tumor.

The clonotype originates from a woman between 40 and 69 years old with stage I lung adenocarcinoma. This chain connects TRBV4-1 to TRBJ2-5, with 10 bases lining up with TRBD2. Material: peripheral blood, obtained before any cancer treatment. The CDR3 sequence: CASSQVSSGRGPLQETQYF. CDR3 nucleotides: TGCGCCAGCAGCCAAGTGTCTAGCGGGAGAGGGCCGCTCCAAGAGACCCAGTACTTC.